What follows are 16 T cell receptor beta chains derived from one specimen sequenced in a study of CD8+CD57+ T cells in acquired aplastic anemia. According to the study, genomic DNA was the template for TCR beta VDJ and CDR3 profiling. TCRdb re-derived calls from the reads in MiXCR, one entry per CDR3 protein. The sample lists under 200,000 distinct CDR3 sequences, 40% to 60% seen once, with over 25% in the top ten. It was patients with CD8+CD57+ cell expansion by flow cytometry who were chosen for sequencing. The sample was sorted CD4+, CD8+, or CD8+CD57+ T cells (not recorded which) from PBMCs. Receptor source: a human donor with aplastic anemia.

The chain joins TRBV24-1 to TRBJ1-4, with D possibly matching TRBD1 (5 bases). Between the trimmed V and J ends, which lost 9 bases and 10 bases, there was a span of 17 bases. CDR3 length equals 13 residues. Germline CDR1 KGHDR, CDR2 SFDVKD. For the CDR3, the DNA is TGTGCCACCGGGACCGCCGAGGACGCAAAACTGTTTTTT. The encoded protein is CATGTAEDAKLFF.

The rearrangement links TRBV29-1 to TRBJ2-5; tentatively, D is TRBD2 (5 bases). The CDR3 runs to 12 residues. Deletions cut 4 bases from V and 5 bases from J, with 11 bases between. Germline V gives CDR1 SQVTM, CDR2 ANQGSEA. As DNA, the CDR3 is TGCAGCGTTGGTACTAGTGGCGAGACCCAGTACTTC. Its protein is CSVGTSGETQYF.

For this clonotype: One end of the junction varies from germline; a read error may be responsible. The chain links TRBV7-7 to TRBJ1-5, with D hard to call. The length of the CDR3 is 13 residues. Germline CDR1 SSHAT, CDR2 FNYEAQ (reference sequence). CDR3 loop: CASSLSDGQPQHF. The CDR3 coding sequence is TGTGCTAGCAGCCTCTCTGATGGTCAGCCCCAGCATTTT.

On this clonotype: This may stem from a read error, because a much larger clone lies one nucleotide away. The CDR3 DNA follows: TGCGCCAGCAGGCTCGAGACAGGGGGAGGCTATGGCTACACCTTC. Translating gives CASRLETGGGYGYTF. The V and J genes are TRBV5-1 and TRBJ1-2; TRBD1 matches at 9 bases. The CDR3 has 15 residues. V shed 5 bases and J 4 bases; nucleotides not matched to a gene: 9. Germline assignment: CDR1 SGHRS and CDR2 YFSETQ.

This clonotype has a handful of counts. The chain couples TRBV27 to TRBJ1-1; 8 positions agree with TRBD1. CDR1 MNHEY and CDR2 SMNVEV come from the germline V gene (reference sequence). V gave up 3 bases and J gave up 3 bases; unmatched junction bases: 3. CDR3 length equals 14 residues. The CDR3 DNA reads as TGTGCCAGCAGTTTCAGGGGGCAGGACACTGAAGCTTTCTTT. Protein sequence: CASSFRGQDTEAFF.

This chain uses TRBV27 with TRBJ2-1, with TRBD1 as a possible D gene (5 bases). V lost 9 bases to trimming and J lost 2 bases, with 11 bases between them. The CDR3 consists of 13 residues. Germline V CDR1 and CDR2: MNHEY, SMNVEV (reference sequence). The CDR3 sequence: CASRDRTYNEQFF. In nucleotides, the CDR3 is TGTGCCAGTCGAGACAGAACCTACAATGAGCAGTTCTTC.

In regard to this clonotype: At one boundary the junction diverges from the germline segment, which might be a read error. The chain is built from TRBV20-1 and TRBJ1-2; D is unresolved. CDR1 DFQATT and CDR2 SNEGSKA come from the germline V gene (reference sequence). CDR3 length: 12 residues. CDR3 in DNA: TGCAGTGCCTACCAGTTAAACTATGGCTATACCTTC. Its translation is CSAYQLNYGYTF.

As to this clonotype: The CDR3 does not close with the conserved phenylalanine or tryptophan, likely indicating a read error. The DNA is omitted, as the CDR3 cannot be located on it reliably, and the CDR3 follows TCRdb's listing. V usage is TRBV7-2 and J usage is TRBJ2-7; the table's D call TRBD1 went unverified against the DNA. Germline assignment: CDR1 SGHTA and CDR2 FQGNSA. The CDR3 spans 15 amino acids, including both terminal residues. CDR3 amino acids: CASSPSRDRAEDWKI.

The chain has TRBV7-8 and TRBJ2-2; D is uncertain. CDR1 is SGHVS and CDR2 is FQNEAQ in the germline V gene. The CDR3 loop spans 12 amino acids. V gave up 0 bases and J gave up 8 bases, with 4 bases separating them. The CDR3 spells CASSLAKGELFF. CDR3 in DNA: TGTGCCAGCAGCTTAGCGAAAGGGGAGCTGTTTTTT.

This clonotype was seen many times. The rearrangement links TRBV29-1 to TRBJ2-3; 14 nucleotides align to TRBD2. The V gene's germline CDR1 is SQVTM and CDR2 ANQGSEA. The junction had 5 bases not matched to a gene; V was cut back by 6 bases and J by 3 bases. The CDR3 is 15 amino acids. The CDR3 loop is CSVDGTSGGTDTQYF. CDR3 in DNA: TGCAGCGTCGACGGGACTAGCGGGGGTACAGATACGCAGTATTTT.

The genes are TRBV10-3 and TRBJ2-2; a possible D gene is TRBD2 (5 bases). Looked up from germline, CDR1 is ENHRY and CDR2 is SYGVKD. Trimming stripped 0 bases from V and 0 bases from J, with 11 bases between. This CDR3 spans 17 amino acids. DNA for the CDR3: TGTGCCATCAGTGAGTCGATTGCGGGCGCGAACACCGGGGAGCTGTTTTTT. Translating it yields CAISESIAGANTGELFF.

This clonotype showed up many times. This rearrangement joins TRBV29-1 to TRBJ1-2; D is perhaps TRBD1 (6 bases). V was pared by 7 bases and J by 1 base, with 13 bases between. There are 13 residues in the CDR3. Per the germline V gene, CDR1 is SQVTM and CDR2 is ANQGSEA. CDR3 DNA sequence: TGCAGCGGGGGGACGGGACATAACTATGGCTACACCTTC. Residues: CSGGTGHNYGYTF.

This clonotype turned up a few times. This chain links TRBV20-1 with TRBJ2-1; the D gene could be TRBD1 or TRBD2 (5 bases each). The CDR3 has 12 amino acids. V lost 4 bases and J lost 7, with 11 bases in between. Per the germline V gene, CDR1 is DFQATT and CDR2 is SNEGSKA (reference sequence). The CDR3 sequence: CSATLGENEQFF. DNA for the CDR3: TGCAGTGCTACCCTGGGGGAGAATGAGCAGTTCTTC.

This clonotype appeared many times. Written as DNA, the CDR3 is TGTGCCAGCAGCCCGATGCATGTTGAAACGCGCGAGCAGTACTTC. The encoded protein is CASSPMHVETREQYF. The chain carries TRBV11-1 and TRBJ2-7; D is undetermined. Trimming removed 5 bases at V and 6 bases at J, with 20 bases between. This CDR3 spans 15 amino acids. Germline CDR1 is SGHAT and CDR2 is FQDESV (reference sequence). Supplemented by reference TRBV11-1 and TRBJ2-7, the full variable domain reads EAEVAQSPRYKITEKSQAVAFWCDPISGHATLYWYRQILGQGPELLVQFQDESVVDDSQLPKDRFSAERLKGVDSTLKIQPAELGDSAMYLCASSPMHVETREQYFGPGTRLTVT.

This clonotype was picked up a small number of times. The chain joins TRBV29-1 to TRBJ2-7; either TRBD1 or TRBD2 may fit D (5 bases each). V lost 4 bases to trimming and J lost 3 bases, with 10 bases between them. Germline V CDR1 and CDR2: SQVTM, ANQGSEA. The CDR3 sequence is 12 residues long. This chain's CDR3 is CSVGGASYEQYF. CDR3 bases: TGCAGCGTTGGAGGGGCAAGCTACGAGCAGTACTTC.

As regards this clonotype: One base away lies a much larger clone, so this may be a sequencing read error. The V and J genes are TRBV25-1 and TRBJ2-7; D is undetermined. The CDR3 length is 11 residues. Germline V gene data show CDR1 as MGHDK and CDR2 as SYGVNS. Trimming stripped 0 bases from V and 8 bases from J, with 5 bases between. The CDR3, as DNA: TGTGCCAGCAGTGAATATGTCAAGCAGTACTTC. Translated: CASSEYVKQYF.